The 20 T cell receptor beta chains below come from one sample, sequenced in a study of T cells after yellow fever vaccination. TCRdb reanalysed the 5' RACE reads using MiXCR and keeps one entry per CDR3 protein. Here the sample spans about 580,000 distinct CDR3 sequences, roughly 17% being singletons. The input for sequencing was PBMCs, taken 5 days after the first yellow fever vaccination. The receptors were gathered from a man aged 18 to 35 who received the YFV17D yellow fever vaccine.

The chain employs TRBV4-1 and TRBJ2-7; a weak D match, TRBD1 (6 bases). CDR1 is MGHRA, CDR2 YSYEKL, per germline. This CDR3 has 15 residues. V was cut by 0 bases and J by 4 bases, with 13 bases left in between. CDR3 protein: CASSQERVGGYEQYV. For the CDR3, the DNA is TGCGCCAGCAGCCAAGAACGGGTAGGGGGATACGAGCAGTACGTC.

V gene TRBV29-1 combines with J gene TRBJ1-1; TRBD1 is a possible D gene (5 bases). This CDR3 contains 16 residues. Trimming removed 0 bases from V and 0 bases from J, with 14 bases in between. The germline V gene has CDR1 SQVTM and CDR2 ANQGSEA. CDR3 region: CSVEEAGGVLNTEAFF. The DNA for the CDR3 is TGCAGCGTTGAAGAGGCGGGAGGGGTTTTGAACACTGAAGCTTTCTTT.

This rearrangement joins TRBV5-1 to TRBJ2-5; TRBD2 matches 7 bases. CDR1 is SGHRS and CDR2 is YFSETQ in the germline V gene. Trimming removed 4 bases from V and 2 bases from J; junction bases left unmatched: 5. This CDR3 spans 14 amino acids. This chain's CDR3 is CASSGGDRQETQYF. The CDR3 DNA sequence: TGCGCCAGCAGCGGGGGGGATCGGCAAGAGACCCAGTACTTC.

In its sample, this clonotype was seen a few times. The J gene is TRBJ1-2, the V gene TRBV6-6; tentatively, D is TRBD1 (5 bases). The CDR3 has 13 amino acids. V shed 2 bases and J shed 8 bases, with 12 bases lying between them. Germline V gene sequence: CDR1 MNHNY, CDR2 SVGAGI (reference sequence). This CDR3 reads CASSYRGEEGYTF. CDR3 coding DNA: TGTGCCAGCAGTTACAGGGGCGAGGAAGGCTACACCTTC.

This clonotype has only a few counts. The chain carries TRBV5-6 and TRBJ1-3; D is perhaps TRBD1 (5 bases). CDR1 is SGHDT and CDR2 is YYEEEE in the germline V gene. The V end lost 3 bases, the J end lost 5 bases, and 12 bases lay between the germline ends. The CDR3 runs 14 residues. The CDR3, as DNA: TGTGCCAGCAGCTCGGGGGGGAATAGAAACACCATATATTTT. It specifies CASSSGGNRNTIYF.

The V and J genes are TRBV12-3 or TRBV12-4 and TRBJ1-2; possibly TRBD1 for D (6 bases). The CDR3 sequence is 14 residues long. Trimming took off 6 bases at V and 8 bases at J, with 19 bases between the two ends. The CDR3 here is CASRRITGLGGYTF. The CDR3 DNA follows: TGTGCCAGCAGGCGGATTACAGGGTTAGGAGGCTACACCTTC.

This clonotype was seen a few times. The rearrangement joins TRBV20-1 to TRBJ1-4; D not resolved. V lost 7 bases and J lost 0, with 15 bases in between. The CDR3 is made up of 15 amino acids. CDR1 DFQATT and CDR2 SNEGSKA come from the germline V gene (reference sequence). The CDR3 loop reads CSGSPSEATNEKLFF. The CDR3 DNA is TGCAGTGGTAGTCCCAGCGAGGCAACTAATGAAAAACTGTTTTTT.

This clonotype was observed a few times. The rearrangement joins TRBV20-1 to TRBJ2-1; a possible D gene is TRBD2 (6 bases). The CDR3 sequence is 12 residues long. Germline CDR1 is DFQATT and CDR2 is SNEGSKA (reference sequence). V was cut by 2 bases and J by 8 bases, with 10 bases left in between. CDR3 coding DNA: TGCAGTGCTAGACACGGGGGTGATGAGCAGTTCTTC. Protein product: CSARHGGDEQFF.

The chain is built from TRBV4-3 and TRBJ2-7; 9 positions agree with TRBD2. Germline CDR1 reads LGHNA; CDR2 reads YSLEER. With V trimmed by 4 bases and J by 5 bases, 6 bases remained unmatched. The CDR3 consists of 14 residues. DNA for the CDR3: TGCGCCAGCAGCCTTAGCGGGGGTCAAAACGAGCAGTACTTC. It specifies CASSLSGGQNEQYF.

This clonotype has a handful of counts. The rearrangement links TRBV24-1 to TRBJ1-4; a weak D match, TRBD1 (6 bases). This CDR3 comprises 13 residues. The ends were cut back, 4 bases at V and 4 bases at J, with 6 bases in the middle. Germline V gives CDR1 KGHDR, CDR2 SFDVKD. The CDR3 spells CATSEGGNEKLFF. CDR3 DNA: TGTGCCACCAGTGAAGGGGGTAATGAAAAACTGTTTTTT.

The CDR3 is CAIMGTNTEAFF. Written as DNA, the CDR3 is TGTGCCATCATGGGGACGAACACTGAAGCTTTCTTT. This chain joins TRBV10-3 and TRBJ1-1, with D possibly being TRBD1 (5 bases). The germline V and J ends were trimmed by 7 bases and 1 base, with 7 bases remaining between them. CDR1 is ENHRY, CDR2 SYGVKD, per germline. This CDR3 comprises 12 residues.

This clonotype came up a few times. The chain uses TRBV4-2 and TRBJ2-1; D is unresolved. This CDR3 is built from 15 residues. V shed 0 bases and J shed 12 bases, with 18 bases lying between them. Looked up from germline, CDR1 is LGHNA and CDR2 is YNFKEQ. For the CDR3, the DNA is TGTGCCAGCAGCCAAGACGGAATATACAATGAGCGGCAGTTCTTC. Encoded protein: CASSQDGIYNERQFF.

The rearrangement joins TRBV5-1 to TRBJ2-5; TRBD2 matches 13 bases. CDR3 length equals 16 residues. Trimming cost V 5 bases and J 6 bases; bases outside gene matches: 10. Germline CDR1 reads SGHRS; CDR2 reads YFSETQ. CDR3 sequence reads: CASSLIPGLAGKTQYF. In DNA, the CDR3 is TGCGCCAGCAGTTTAATACCGGGACTAGCGGGAAAGACCCAGTACTTC.

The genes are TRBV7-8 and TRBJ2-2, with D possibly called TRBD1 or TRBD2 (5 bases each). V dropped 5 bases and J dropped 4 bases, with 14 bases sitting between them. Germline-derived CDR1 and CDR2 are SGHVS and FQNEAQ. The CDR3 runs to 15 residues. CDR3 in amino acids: CASSPPGAGTGELFF. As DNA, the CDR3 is TGTGCCAGCAGCCCACCCGGGGCGGGCACCGGGGAGCTGTTTTTT.

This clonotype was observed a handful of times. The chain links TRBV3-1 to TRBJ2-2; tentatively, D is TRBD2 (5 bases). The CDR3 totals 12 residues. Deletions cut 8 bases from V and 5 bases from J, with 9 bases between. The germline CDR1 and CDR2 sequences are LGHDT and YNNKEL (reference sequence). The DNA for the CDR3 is TGTGCCAGCCAAGGAGGAACCGGGGAGCTGTTTTTT. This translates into CASQGGTGELFF. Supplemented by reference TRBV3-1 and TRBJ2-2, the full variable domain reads DTAVSQTPKYLVTQMGNDKSIKCEQNLGHDTMYWYKQDSKKFLKIMFSYNNKELIINETVPNRFSPKSPDKAHLNLHINSLELGDSAVYFCASQGGTGELFFGEGSRLTVL.

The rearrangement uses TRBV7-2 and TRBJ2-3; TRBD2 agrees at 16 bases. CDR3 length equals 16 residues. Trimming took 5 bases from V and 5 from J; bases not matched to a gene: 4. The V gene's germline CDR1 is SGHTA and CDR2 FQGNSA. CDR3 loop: CASSLGLAGGIDTQYF. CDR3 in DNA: TGTGCCAGCAGCCTGGGACTAGCGGGGGGGATAGATACGCAGTATTTT.

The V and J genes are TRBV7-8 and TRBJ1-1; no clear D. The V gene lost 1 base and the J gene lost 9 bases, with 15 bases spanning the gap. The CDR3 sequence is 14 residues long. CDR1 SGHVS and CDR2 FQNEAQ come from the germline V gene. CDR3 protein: CASSLVGPLRKAFF. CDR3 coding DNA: TGTGCCAGCAGCTTAGTAGGTCCTCTTCGTAAAGCTTTCTTT.

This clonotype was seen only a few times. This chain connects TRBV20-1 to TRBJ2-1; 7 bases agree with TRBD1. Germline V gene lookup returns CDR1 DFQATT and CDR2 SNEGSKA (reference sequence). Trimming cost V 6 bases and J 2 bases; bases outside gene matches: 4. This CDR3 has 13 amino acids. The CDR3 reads CSAVTGTYNEQFF. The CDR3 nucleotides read TGCAGTGCGGTGACAGGGACCTACAATGAGCAGTTCTTC.

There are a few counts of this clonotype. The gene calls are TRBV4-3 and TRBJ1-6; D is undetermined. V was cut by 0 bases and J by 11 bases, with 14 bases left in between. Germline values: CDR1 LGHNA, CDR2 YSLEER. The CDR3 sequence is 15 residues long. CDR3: CASSQDWTVGAPLHF. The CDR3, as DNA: TGCGCCAGCAGCCAAGATTGGACGGTCGGTGCACCCCTCCACTTT.

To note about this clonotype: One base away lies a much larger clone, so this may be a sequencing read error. The CDR3 DNA reads as TGTGCCATCAGTGAGCCCCAACAGTGGTCCTACGAGCAGTACTTC. This translates into CAISEPQQWSYEQYF. The J gene is TRBJ2-7, the V gene TRBV10-3, with D unclear. The germline CDR1 and CDR2 sequences are ENHRY and SYGVKD. This CDR3 has 15 residues. Trimming removed 2 bases from V and 1 base from J, with 12 bases in between.